This TCR beta chain was recorded in a study of T cells in Graves' hyperthyroidism and ophthalmopathy. Whole-study context: At the time of initial diagnosis and before any treatment, peripheral blood was collected.

Exclusion criteria comprised uncontrolled infection, other autoimmune disease, pregnancy or lactation. Each diagnosis was grounded in clinical symptoms, serum thyroxine and TRAb, thyroid ultrasound, and orbital computed tomography. The CDR3 runs to 15 residues. Germline CDR1 is SEHNR and CDR2 is FQNEAQ (reference sequence). Study-wide results and limits: Most thyroid clonotypes that were expanded above 0.001 also turned up in blood.

Template material for amplifying TCR beta CDR3 regions consisted of RNA transcripts. The HTBI set primed first-round TCR CDR3 RT-PCR. MiXCR was run by TCRdb on the multiplex PCR reads, yielding one entry per CDR3 protein. The sample records 250,000 to 300,000 distinct CDR3 sequences, roughly 13% being singletons. About this clonotype itself: Antigen: not known. Relative to the germline gene, one junction end is altered; a read error may explain this.

Sequenced input: blood. This sequence was found in a woman between 40 and 55 years old with Graves' hyperthyroidism. The chain couples TRBV7-9 to TRBJ1-3; no reliable D call. CDR3 nucleotides: TGTGCCAGCAGCGCCCGGGCAGGCTCTGGAAACACCGTATATTTT. Protein sequence: CASSARAGSGNTVYF.